These 8 T cell receptor beta chains were sequenced from one sample in a study of shared clonotypes between healthy human individuals. The method was immunoSEQ multiplex PCR; TCRdb's version includes in-frame clones alone and lacks a portion of them. The repertoire holds more than 2 million clones, with 93% as singletons. Only CD45RO-negative cells positively selected for CCR7 counted as naive CD8 cells, so terminally differentiated effector memory CD45RA+ cells were excluded. Sequences were obtained from naive CD8+ T cells from PBMCs. These receptor sequences come from a man aged 18-30 years in good health. Some clones in this sample may be carry-over from other donors' samples.

The CDR3 protein is CASSYERRSNYGYTF. The CDR3 coding sequence is TGTGCCAGCAGTTACGAAAGGAGATCCAACTATGGCTACACCTTC. The J gene is TRBJ1-2, the V gene TRBV6-5; D is uncertain. The CDR3 length is 15 residues. V gave up 2 bases and J gave up 2 bases, with 12 bases separating them. The germline gives CDR1 MNHEY, CDR2 SVGAGI.

A word on this clone: Other DNA sequences from this sample encode an identical CDR3 as well. The chain recombines TRBV10-3 with TRBJ2-7; D uncertain. Trimming removed 6 bases at V and 1 base at J, with 7 bases between. CDR3 length: 12 residues. Germline values: CDR1 ENHRY, CDR2 SYGVKD. CDR3 protein: CAIRVDSYEQYF. DNA of the CDR3: TGTGCCATCAGGGTGGATTCCTACGAGCAGTACTTC.

This chain's CDR3 is CASSPGTSGAYTDTQYF. Here the CDR3 DNA reads TGTGCCAGCAGTCCGGGGACTAGCGGGGCCTACACAGATACGCAGTATTTT. The rearrangement joins TRBV28 to TRBJ2-3; 13 bases align to TRBD2. Unmatched junction bases numbered 7, after V lost 5 bases and J lost 2 bases. The CDR3 is 17 amino acids. Germline V lookup: CDR1 MDHEN, CDR2 SYDVKM. Full variable domain (missing parts from reference TRBV28 and TRBJ2-3): DVKVTQSSRYLVKRTGEKVFLECVQDMDHENMFWYRQDPGLGLRLIYFSYDVKMKEKGDIPEGYSVSREKKERFSLILESASTNQTSMYLCASSPGTSGAYTDTQYFGPGTRLTVL.

As for this clone: Other nucleotide sequences in the sample specify the same CDR3. The CDR3 loop reads CASSSGQGGGYTF. The CDR3 nucleotides read TGTGCCAGCAGCTCCGGACAGGGGGGCGGCTACACCTTC. The chain has TRBV7-9 and TRBJ1-2, with 10 bases identical to TRBD1. CDR1 is SEHNR, CDR2 FQNEAQ, per germline (reference sequence). V lost 4 bases and J lost 8; bases outside the gene matches: 4. The CDR3 runs to 13 residues.

This clone has only one observation. The rearrangement uses TRBV27 and TRBJ2-1, with D perhaps matching TRBD1 (6 bases). The V gene lost 2 bases and the J gene lost 8 bases, with 25 bases spanning the gap. The length of the CDR3 is 18 residues. Per germline, CDR1 MNHEY and CDR2 SMNVEV (reference sequence). CDR3 bases: TGTGCCAGCAGTTTACCGCGACAGGACACGAGTCTCGCCGATGAGCAGTTCTTC. Its translation: CASSLPRQDTSLADEQFF.

The chain combines TRBV9 with TRBJ2-1, with 7 bases that match TRBD1. The CDR3 contains 13 residues. Germline V lookup: CDR1 SGDLS, CDR2 YYNGEE. With 5 bases clipped from V and 5 bases from J, the junction kept 4 bases outside the gene matches. The CDR3 coding sequence is TGTGCCAGCAGGTCCGGGACAGACAATGAGCAGTTCTTC. Its translation is CASRSGTDNEQFF.

CDR3 nucleotides: TGTGCCAGCAGCCCAGCTAGCGTCTCCTACAATGAGCAGTTCTTC. Its translation: CASSPASVSYNEQFF. The chain has TRBV7-9 and TRBJ2-1; tentatively, D is TRBD2 (6 bases). From germline, CDR1 is SEHNR and CDR2 FQNEAQ (reference sequence). The length of the CDR3 is 15 residues. V dropped 5 bases and J dropped 0 bases, with 11 bases sitting between them.

This rearrangement joins TRBV27 to TRBJ2-7, with TRBD1 matching over 10 bases. CDR3 length: 16 amino acids. V lost 2 bases and J lost 1; bases outside the gene matches: 5. Germline loops: CDR1 MNHEY, CDR2 SMNVEV (reference sequence). CDR3 in DNA: TGTGCCAGCAGTTTAAAGGGACAGGGGACTTCCTACGAGCAGTACTTC. Its translation: CASSLKGQGTSYEQYF.